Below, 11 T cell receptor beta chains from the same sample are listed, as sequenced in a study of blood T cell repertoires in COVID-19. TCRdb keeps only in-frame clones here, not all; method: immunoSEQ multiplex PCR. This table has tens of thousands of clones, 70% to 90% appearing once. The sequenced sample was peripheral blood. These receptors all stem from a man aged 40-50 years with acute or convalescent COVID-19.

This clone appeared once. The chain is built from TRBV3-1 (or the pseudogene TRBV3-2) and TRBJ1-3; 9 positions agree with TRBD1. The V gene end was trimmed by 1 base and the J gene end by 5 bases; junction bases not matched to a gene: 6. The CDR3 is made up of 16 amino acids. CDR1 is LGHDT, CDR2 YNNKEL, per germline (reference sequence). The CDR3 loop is CASSQVTGTGRNTIYF. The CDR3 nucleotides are TGTGCCAGCAGCCAAGTGACGGGGACAGGGAGAAACACCATATATTTT.

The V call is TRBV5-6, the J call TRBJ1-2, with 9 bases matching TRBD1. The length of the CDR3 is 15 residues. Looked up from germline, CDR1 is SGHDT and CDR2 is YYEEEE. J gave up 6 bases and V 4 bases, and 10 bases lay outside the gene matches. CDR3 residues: CASSPLLGTGNGYTF. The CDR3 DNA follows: TGTGCCAGCAGCCCCCTGCTAGGGACAGGGAATGGCTACACCTTC.

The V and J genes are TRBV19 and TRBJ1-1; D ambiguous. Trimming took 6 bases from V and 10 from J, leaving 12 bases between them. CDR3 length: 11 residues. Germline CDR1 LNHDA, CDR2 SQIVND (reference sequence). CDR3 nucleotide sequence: TGTGCCAGTAGGACGGAGGGCCCAGCTTTCTTT. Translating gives CASRTEGPAFF. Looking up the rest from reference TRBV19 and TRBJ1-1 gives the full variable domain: DGGITQSPKYLFRKEGQNVTLSCEQNLNHDAMYWYRQDPGQGLRLIYYSQIVNDFQKGDIAEGYSVSREKKESFPLTVTSAQKNPTAFYLCASRTEGPAFFGQGTRLTVV.

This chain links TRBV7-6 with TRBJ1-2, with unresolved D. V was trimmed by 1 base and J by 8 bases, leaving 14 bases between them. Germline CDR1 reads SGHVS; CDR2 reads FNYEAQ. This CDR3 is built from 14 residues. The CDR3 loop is CASSLGEGLGGYTF. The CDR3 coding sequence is TGTGCCAGCAGCTTAGGTGAGGGATTAGGCGGCTACACCTTC.

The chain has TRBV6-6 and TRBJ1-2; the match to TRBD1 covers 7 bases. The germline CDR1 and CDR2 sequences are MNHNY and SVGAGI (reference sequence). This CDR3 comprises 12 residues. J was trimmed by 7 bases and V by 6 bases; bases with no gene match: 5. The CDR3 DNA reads TGTGCCAGCAGCAGCCAGGGGGGTGGCTACACCTTC. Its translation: CASSSQGGGYTF.

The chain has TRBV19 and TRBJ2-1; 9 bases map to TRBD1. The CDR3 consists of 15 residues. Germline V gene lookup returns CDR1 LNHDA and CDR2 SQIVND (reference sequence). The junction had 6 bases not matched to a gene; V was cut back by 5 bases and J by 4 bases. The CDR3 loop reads CASSSGQGGYNEQFF. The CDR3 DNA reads TGTGCCAGTAGTTCGGGACAGGGTGGGTACAATGAGCAGTTCTTC.

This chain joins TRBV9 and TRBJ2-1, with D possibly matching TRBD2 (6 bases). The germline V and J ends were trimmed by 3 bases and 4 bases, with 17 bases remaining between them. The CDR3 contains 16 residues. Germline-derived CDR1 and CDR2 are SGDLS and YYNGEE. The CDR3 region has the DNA TGTGCCAGCAGCGGAGTACCACGGACTACATACAATGAGCAGTTCTTC. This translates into CASSGVPRTTYNEQFF. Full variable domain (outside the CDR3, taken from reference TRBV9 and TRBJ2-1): DSGVTQTPKHLITATGQRVTLRCSPRSGDLSVYWYQQSLDQGLQFLIQYYNGEERAKGNILERFSAQQFPDLHSELNLSSLELGDSALYFCASSGVPRTTYNEQFFGPGTRLTVL.

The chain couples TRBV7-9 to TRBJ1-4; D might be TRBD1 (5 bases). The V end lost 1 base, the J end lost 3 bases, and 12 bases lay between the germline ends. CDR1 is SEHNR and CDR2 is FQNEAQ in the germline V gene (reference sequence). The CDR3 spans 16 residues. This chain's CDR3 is CASSLDARVANEKLFF. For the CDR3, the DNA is TGTGCCAGCAGCTTAGACGCCAGGGTTGCTAATGAAAAACTGTTTTTT.

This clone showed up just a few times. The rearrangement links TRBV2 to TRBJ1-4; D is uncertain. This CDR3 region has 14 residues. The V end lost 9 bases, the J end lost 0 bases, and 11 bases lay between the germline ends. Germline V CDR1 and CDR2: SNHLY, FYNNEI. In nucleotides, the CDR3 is TGTGCCAGTAGACTGGGTCCAACTAATGAAAAACTGTTTTTT. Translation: CASRLGPTNEKLFF.

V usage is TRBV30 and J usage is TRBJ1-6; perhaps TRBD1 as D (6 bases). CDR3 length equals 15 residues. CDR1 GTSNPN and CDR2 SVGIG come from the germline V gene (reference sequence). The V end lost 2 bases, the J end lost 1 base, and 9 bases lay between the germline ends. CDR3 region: CAWSRRGSYNSPLHF. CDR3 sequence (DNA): TGTGCCTGGAGTCGCAGGGGTTCCTATAATTCACCCCTCCACTTT.

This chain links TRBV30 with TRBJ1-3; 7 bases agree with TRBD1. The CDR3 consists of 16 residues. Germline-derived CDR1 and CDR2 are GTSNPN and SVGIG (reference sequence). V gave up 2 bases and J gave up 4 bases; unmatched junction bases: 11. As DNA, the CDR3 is TGTGCCTGGAGTAGCCCAGGGGAACAGGGGGGAAACACCATATATTTT. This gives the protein CAWSSPGEQGGNTIYF.